This entry lists 18 T cell receptor beta chains sequenced from one sample in a study of radiotherapy plus CTLA-4 blockade in lung cancer. Clones were read by immunoSEQ multiplex PCR, and TCRdb kept only the in-frame ones, dropping some. The table lists 70,000 to 95,000 clones, around 83% of them singletons, with roughly 14% in the top ten. This sample comprised peripheral blood, obtained from a patient treated with radiotherapy plus ipilimumab. The receptors stem from a human donor with non-small cell lung cancer that progressed on radiotherapy plus ipilimumab.

This clone was counted once. V gene TRBV6-6 combines with J gene TRBJ1-2; 7 bases line up with TRBD1. V trimming: 6 bases; J trimming: 2 bases; junction bases outside the gene matches: 3. This CDR3 is built from 13 residues. CDR1 is MNHNY, CDR2 SVGAGI, per germline (reference sequence). The CDR3 DNA is TGTGCCAGCAGGCCGGGACAGAACTATGGCTACACCTTC. This translates into CASRPGQNYGYTF.

The genes are TRBV9 and TRBJ2-5, with a weak D call TRBD2 (6 bases). Trimming took 3 bases from V and 7 from J, leaving 19 bases between them. Germline values: CDR1 SGDLS, CDR2 YYNGEE. The CDR3 has 15 residues. In DNA, the CDR3 is TGTGCCAGCAGCGCCGACGGGGGTTTCCCGGGGACCCAGTACTTC. Its translation is CASSADGGFPGTQYF.

The chain is built from TRBV5-1 and TRBJ1-1, with no clear D. Germline V gives CDR1 SGHRS, CDR2 YFSETQ. The V and J ends lost 2 bases and 1 base respectively, with 9 bases between them. This CDR3 region has 14 residues. The DNA for the CDR3 is TGCGCCAGCAGCTTAGCGGCAGGGAACACTGAAGCTTTCTTT. It encodes CASSLAAGNTEAFF.

V gene TRBV27 combines with J gene TRBJ1-3; D gene unclear. This CDR3 has 14 residues. V dropped 5 bases and J dropped 0 bases, with 8 bases sitting between them. The germline V gene encodes CDR1 MNHEY and CDR2 SMNVEV (reference sequence). CDR3 sequence reads: CASSLGLSGNTIYF. The DNA of the CDR3 is TGTGCCAGCAGTCTCGGCCTCTCTGGAAACACCATATATTTT.

This chain uses TRBV5-1 with TRBJ2-3; the D gene is possibly TRBD2 (5 bases). V was clipped by 5 bases and J by 6 bases, with 7 bases between them. The CDR3 extends over 11 amino acids. Per germline, CDR1 SGHRS and CDR2 YFSETQ. CDR3 sequence reads: CASREEDTQYF. CDR3 DNA sequence: TGCGCCAGCAGGGAGGAGGATACGCAGTATTTT.

This chain connects TRBV9 to TRBJ1-4, with D possibly matching TRBD1 (5 bases). CDR3 length equals 17 residues. V was trimmed by 1 base and J by 3 bases, leaving 16 bases between them. Germline V gene sequence: CDR1 SGDLS, CDR2 YYNGEE. The CDR3 is CASSVSPTTVSNEKLFF. The CDR3 DNA follows: TGTGCCAGCAGCGTATCCCCCACGACAGTCTCTAATGAAAAACTGTTTTTT. The full variable domain, with the rest looked up from reference TRBV9 and TRBJ1-4, is DSGVTQTPKHLITATGQRVTLRCSPRSGDLSVYWYQQSLDQGLQFLIQYYNGEERAKGNILERFSAQQFPDLHSELNLSSLELGDSALYFCASSVSPTTVSNEKLFFGSGTQLSVL.

The chain links TRBV5-1 to TRBJ2-3; a weak D match, TRBD1 (6 bases). This CDR3 region has 16 residues. Trimming took 0 bases from V and 0 from J, leaving 11 bases between them. Germline V lookup: CDR1 SGHRS, CDR2 YFSETQ. The CDR3 sequence: CASSLAGQSSTDTQYF. The CDR3 DNA sequence: TGCGCCAGCAGCTTGGCCGGACAGTCTAGCACAGATACGCAGTATTTT.

The chain recombines TRBV7-2 with TRBJ2-6; a weak D match, TRBD1 (5 bases). CDR3 length: 15 amino acids. Trimming took off 5 bases at V and 0 bases at J, with 8 bases between the two ends. Germline CDR1 reads SGHTA; CDR2 reads FQGNSA. The DNA for the CDR3 is TGTGCCAGCAGCCTACAGGTCTCTGGGGCCAACGTCCTGACTTTC. This translates into CASSLQVSGANVLTF.

The CDR3 DNA reads as TGCGCCAGCAGCCAAGTCACCGGGGGCGCCTATGGCTACACCTTC. Translation gives CASSQVTGGAYGYTF. The chain joins TRBV4-3 to TRBJ1-2, with D possibly TRBD1 on 6 matching bases. This CDR3 is built from 15 residues. CDR1 and CDR2 (germline): LGHNA, YSLEER. The germline V and J ends were trimmed by 1 base and 4 bases, with 13 bases remaining between them.

This chain uses TRBV6-1 with TRBJ1-2; a possible D gene is TRBD1 (6 bases). There are 15 residues in the CDR3. The V gene lost 6 bases and the J gene lost 9 bases, with 23 bases spanning the gap. CDR1 and CDR2 from the germline V gene are MNHNS and SASEGT. CDR3 region: CASSSGWGDIVRYTF. The CDR3 bases are TGTGCCAGCAGCAGCGGTTGGGGGGACATCGTTCGCTACACCTTC.

The chain has TRBV7-2 and TRBJ2-1; 8 bases map to TRBD1. In germline, CDR1 is SGHTA, CDR2 FQGNSA. V trimming: 2 bases; J trimming: 6 bases; junction bases outside the gene matches: 6. CDR3 size: 15 residues. The CDR3 DNA reads as TGTGCCAGCAGCTTATTAGGCAGGGGGCTCAATGAGCAGTTCTTC. Translating it yields CASSLLGRGLNEQFF.

This clone was seen at least ten times. This chain connects TRBV7-2 to TRBJ2-7; D is undetermined. The CDR3 is made up of 11 amino acids. The germline V gene encodes CDR1 SGHTA and CDR2 FQGNSA. Deletions cut 7 bases from V and 3 bases from J, with 7 bases between. The CDR3 nucleotides are TGTGCCAGCAAATGGGGCTACGAGCAGTACTTC. This sequence encodes CASKWGYEQYF.

The rearrangement uses TRBV7-9 and TRBJ2-1; unclear D gene. In germline, CDR1 is SEHNR, CDR2 FQNEAQ (reference sequence). CDR3 length: 15 amino acids. The ends were cut back, 6 bases at V and 2 bases at J, with 14 bases in the middle. This chain's CDR3 is CASRGPEVPYNEQFF. The DNA of the CDR3 is TGTGCCAGCAGGGGCCCCGAAGTGCCCTACAATGAGCAGTTCTTC.

There are a few counts of this clone. The V call is TRBV7-2, the J call TRBJ2-3; D remains unclear. Trimming cost V 0 bases and J 8 bases, with 9 bases left between them. CDR3 length equals 13 residues. Germline loops: CDR1 SGHTA, CDR2 FQGNSA. The CDR3 sequence: CASSLARLGTQYF. CDR3 coding DNA: TGTGCCAGCAGCTTAGCGCGCCTCGGTACGCAGTATTTT.

CDR3 sequence: CASSFRFGFGANVLTF. CDR3 bases: TGTGCCAGCAGTTTTAGGTTTGGGTTCGGGGCCAACGTCCTGACTTTC. The rearrangement links TRBV27 to TRBJ2-6; D call uncertain. This CDR3 region has 16 residues. V lost 3 bases and J lost 4, with 13 bases in between. Germline CDR1 and CDR2: MNHEY and SMNVEV (reference sequence).

The chain links TRBV5-6 to TRBJ1-1; D is unclear. The V gene's germline CDR1 is SGHDT and CDR2 YYEEEE. The length of the CDR3 is 13 residues. Between the trimmed V and J ends, which lost 0 bases and 4 bases, there was a span of 7 bases. CDR3 sequence reads: CASSLGGGTEAFF. The CDR3 nucleotides read TGTGCCAGCAGCTTGGGGGGAGGCACTGAAGCTTTCTTT.

The rearrangement links TRBV7-9 to TRBJ2-2; 7 bases are shared with TRBD1. Germline loops: CDR1 SEHNR, CDR2 FQNEAQ (reference sequence). The V segment lost 3 bases and the J segment 5 bases; nucleotides outside the gene matches: 3. The CDR3 is 14 amino acids. CDR3 nucleotide sequence: TGTGCCAGCAGCTTCGACAGGGTTACCGGGGAGCTGTTTTTT. This codes for CASSFDRVTGELFF.

This chain uses TRBV6-5 with TRBJ2-5; weak D call: TRBD1 (6 bases). Germline CDR1 is MNHEY and CDR2 is SVGAGI. The ends were cut back, 2 bases at V and 2 bases at J, with 9 bases in the middle. The CDR3 has 14 residues. For the CDR3, the DNA is TGTGCCAGCAGTTACGGTGGACAGCAAGAGACCCAGTACTTC. Its translation: CASSYGGQQETQYF.